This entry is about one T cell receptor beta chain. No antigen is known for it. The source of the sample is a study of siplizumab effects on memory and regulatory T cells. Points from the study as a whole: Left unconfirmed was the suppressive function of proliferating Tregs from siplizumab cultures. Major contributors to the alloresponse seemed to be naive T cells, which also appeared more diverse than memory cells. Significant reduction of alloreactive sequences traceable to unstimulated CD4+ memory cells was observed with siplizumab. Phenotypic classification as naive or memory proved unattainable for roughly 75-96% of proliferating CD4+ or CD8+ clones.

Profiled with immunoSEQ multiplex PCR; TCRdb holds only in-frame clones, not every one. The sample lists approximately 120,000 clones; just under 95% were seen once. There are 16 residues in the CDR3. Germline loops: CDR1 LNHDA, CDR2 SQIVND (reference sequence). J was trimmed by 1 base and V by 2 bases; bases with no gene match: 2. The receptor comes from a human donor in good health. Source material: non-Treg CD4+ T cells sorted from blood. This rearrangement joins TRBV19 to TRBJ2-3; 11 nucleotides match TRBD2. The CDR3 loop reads CASSIQTSGGTDTQYF. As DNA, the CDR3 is TGTGCCAGTAGTATACAGACTAGCGGGGGCACAGATACGCAGTATTTT. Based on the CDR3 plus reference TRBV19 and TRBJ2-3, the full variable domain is DGGITQSPKYLFRKEGQNVTLSCEQNLNHDAMYWYRQDPGQGLRLIYYSQIVNDFQKGDIAEGYSVSREKKESFPLTVTSAQKNPTAFYLCASSIQTSGGTDTQYFGPGTRLTVL.